This T cell receptor (beta chain) emerged from a study of T cell responses to AZD1222 COVID-19 vaccine. Study-wide results and limits: The donor cohort was predominantly white British with a female majority, and clonal diversity may have been underestimated. Repertoire sampling was restricted to post-peak T cell response timepoints.

Turning to this clone: Its antigen is not known.

With 5 bases removed from V and 0 bases from J, the gap between germline ends came to 11 bases. The CDR3 runs 15 residues. Germline CDR1 and CDR2: LGHDT and YNNKEL (reference sequence). TCRdb's copy holds only in-frame clones and misses some; the assay was immunoSEQ multiplex PCR. The sample contains more than 100,000 clones, around 89% of which appear only once. The V gene is TRBV3-1 (or the pseudogene TRBV3-2), the J gene TRBJ1-3; a possible D gene is TRBD1 (5 bases). This sample comprised peripheral blood, obtained on day 0 of AZD1222 vaccination. This clonotype was obtained from an adult in good health. CDR3 coding DNA: TGTGCCAGCAGCAACGGCAGGGTCTCTGGAAACACCATATATTTT. As protein: CASSNGRVSGNTIYF.